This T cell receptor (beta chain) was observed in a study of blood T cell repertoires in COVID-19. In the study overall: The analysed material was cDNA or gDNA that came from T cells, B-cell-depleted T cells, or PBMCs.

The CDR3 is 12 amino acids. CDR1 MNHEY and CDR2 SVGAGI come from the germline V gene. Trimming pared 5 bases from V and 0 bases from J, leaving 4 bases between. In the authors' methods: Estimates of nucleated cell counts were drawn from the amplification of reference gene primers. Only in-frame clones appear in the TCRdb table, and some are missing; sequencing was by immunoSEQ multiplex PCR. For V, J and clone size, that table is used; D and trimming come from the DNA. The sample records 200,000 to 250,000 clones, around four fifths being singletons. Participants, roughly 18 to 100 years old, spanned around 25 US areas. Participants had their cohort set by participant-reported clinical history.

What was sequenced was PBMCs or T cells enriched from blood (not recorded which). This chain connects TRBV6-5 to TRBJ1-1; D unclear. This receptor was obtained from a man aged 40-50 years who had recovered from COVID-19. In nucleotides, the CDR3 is TGTGCCAGCAGTCCCTTGAACACTGAAGCTTTCTTT. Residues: CASSPLNTEAFF.